The present entry profiles one TCR beta chain with its context. Its antigen is still unknown. UMIs incorporating a 6-nucleotide sample barcode were appended by means of template switching. TCRdb re-called the 5' RACE reads, yielding one record per CDR3 amino acid sequence without DNA. This sample's table has 150,000 or so distinct CDR3 sequences. This sample is drawn from a study of monozygotic twins with inflammatory bowel disease. Germline V gene sequence: CDR1 SGHVS, CDR2 FQNEAQ. The CDR3 has 15 residues. Overall study results and limits: Comparison of concordant versus discordant twins revealed no difference in repertoire similarity, possibly due to limited power. TCRbeta inverse Simpson diversity was decreased in IBD patients versus healthy co-twins.

The TCR comes from a human donor with ulcerative colitis or Crohn's disease, or a healthy co-twin of an affected twin (not recorded which). V and J are TRBV7-8 and TRBJ2-1; without DNA, the TCRdb call of TRBD1 cannot be checked. The sample comprised blood. CDR3 residues: CASSSRTGAYNEQFF.